One and the same sample provided the 2 T cell receptor beta chains below, sequenced in a study of vaccination effects on CD4 cells after COVID-19. TCRdb's table, derived via immunoSEQ multiplex PCR, lists solely in-frame clones and lacks some. Of 45,000 to 60,000 clones listed, about 70% are singletons. No antigen has been assigned to these receptors. CD4+ T cell isolation took place after 10 days of culture. Participants were given two doses of BNT162b2 or mRNA-1273 vaccine. Here the sequenced sample was CD4+ T cells from PBMCs cultured without peptide, taken after COVID-19 vaccination. The origin of the receptors is a human donor who received a COVID-19 vaccine.

The V and J genes are TRBV6-5 and TRBJ2-7; 10 bases fit TRBD2. CDR3 length: 15 amino acids. The J segment lost 3 bases and the V segment lost 3 bases, leaving 5 bases of the junction unmatched. Per germline, CDR1 MNHEY and CDR2 SVGAGI. The CDR3 spells CASSYLGTSVYEQYF. The CDR3, as DNA: TGTGCCAGCAGTTATCTCGGGACTAGCGTCTACGAGCAGTACTTC.

The chain combines TRBV10-3 with TRBJ2-1; no firm D call. The CDR3 is 12 residues long. The ends were cut back, 5 bases at V and 6 bases at J, with 8 bases in the middle. CDR1 ENHRY and CDR2 SYGVKD come from the germline V gene. The DNA of the CDR3 is TGTGCCATCAGTCGACATTTCAATGAGCAGTTCTTC. Residues: CAISRHFNEQFF.